This T cell receptor beta chain was identified in a study of T-cell memory formation after mild COVID-19. TCR alpha and TCR beta cDNA libraries carrying sample barcodes and UMIs were produced by 5'RACE using constant-segment primers. TCRdb redid the calling of the 5' RACE reads with MiXCR, one entry per CDR3 protein. The data show some 300,000 distinct CDR3 sequences, less than 25% seen once. Study findings and constraints: Later expanders leaned toward CD4+, whereas clones contracting from day 15 to 85 were balanced CD4/CD8. SARS-CoV-2 specificity was not confirmed for second-wave clones peaking on day 37.

This clonotype has a handful of counts. Its antigen is unknown. With 2 bases removed from V and 3 bases from J, the gap between germline ends came to 10 bases. This CDR3 region has 15 residues. CDR1 is SGHDN, CDR2 FVKESK, per germline. The rearrangement links TRBV14 to TRBJ2-2; possibly TRBD1 or TRBD2 for D (5 bases each). Input material: PBMCs or a T cell subset sorted from them (not recorded which). The clonotype was recovered from a man between 18 and 35 years old who had mild COVID-19 (a few samples of this study predate the infection). Cell type and time point are not known. The CDR3 DNA sequence: TGTGCCAGCAGCCAATGGGGACGGGACACCGGGGAGCTGTTTTTT. As protein: CASSQWGRDTGELFF. Drawing the rest from reference TRBV14 and TRBJ2-2, the complete variable domain is EAGVTQFPSHSVIEKGQTVTLRCDPISGHDNLYWYRRVMGKEIKFLLHFVKESKQDESGMPNNRFLAERTGGTYSTLKVQPAELEDSGVYFCASSQWGRDTGELFFGEGSRLTVL.